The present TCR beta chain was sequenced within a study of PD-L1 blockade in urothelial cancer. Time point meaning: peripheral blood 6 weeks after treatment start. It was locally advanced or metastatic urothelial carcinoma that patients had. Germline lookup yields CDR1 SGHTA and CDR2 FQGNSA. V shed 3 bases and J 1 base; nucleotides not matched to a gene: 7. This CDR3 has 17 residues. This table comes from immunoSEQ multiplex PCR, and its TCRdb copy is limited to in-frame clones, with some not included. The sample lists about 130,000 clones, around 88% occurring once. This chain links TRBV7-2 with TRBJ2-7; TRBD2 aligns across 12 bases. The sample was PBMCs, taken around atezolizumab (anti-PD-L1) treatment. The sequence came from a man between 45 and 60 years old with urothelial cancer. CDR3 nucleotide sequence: TGTGCCAGCAGCTTCGATGCCGGACTAGCGGGATCCTACGAGCAGTACTTC. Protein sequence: CASSFDAGLAGSYEQYF.